The 18 T cell receptor beta chains presented below share a single source sample, sequenced in a study of T-cell reconstitution after alpha-beta-depleted transplantation in children. Construction of the TCRbeta library involved unique molecular identifiers. TCRdb re-derived calls from the PCR reads in MiXCR, one entry per CDR3 protein. The data contain around 530,000 distinct CDR3 sequences, less than 35% of them singletons. The input for sequencing was PBMCs from the stem cell graft donor, taken from the stem cell graft. The receptors stem from a human donor who donated a stem cell graft to a child with aplastic anemia.

This clonotype was seen at least ten times. The chain combines TRBV5-5 with TRBJ1-5; D not resolved. V was cut by 3 bases and J by 1 base, with 14 bases left in between. The CDR3 loop spans 16 amino acids. Germline loops: CDR1 SGHKS, CDR2 YYEKEE (reference sequence). This chain's CDR3 is CASSSDAAWSNQPQHF. In nucleotides, the CDR3 is TGTGCCAGCAGCTCCGACGCGGCTTGGAGCAATCAGCCCCAGCATTTT. The complete variable domain, with remaining parts taken from reference TRBV5-5 and TRBJ1-5, reads DAGVTQSPTHLIKTRGQQVTLRCSPISGHKSVSWYQQVLGQGPQFIFQYYEKEERGRGNFPDRFSARQFPNYSSELNVNALLLGDSALYLCASSSDAAWSNQPQHFGDGTRLSIL.

This clonotype was detected a few times. The chain combines TRBV29-1 with TRBJ2-6; D uncertain. V dropped 4 bases and J dropped 4 bases, with 11 bases sitting between them. The CDR3 spans 14 residues. Per germline, CDR1 SQVTM and CDR2 ANQGSEA. CDR3 residues: CSVVPGSGANVLTF. The CDR3 DNA sequence: TGCAGCGTTGTTCCCGGGTCCGGGGCCAACGTCCTGACTTTC.

This clonotype was detected many times. The chain couples TRBV12-3 or TRBV12-4 to TRBJ2-4, with a weak D call TRBD2 (6 bases). This CDR3 contains 15 residues. The germline V and J ends were trimmed by 5 bases and 7 bases, with 18 bases remaining between them. The CDR3 loop is CASSLWGEGRNIQYF. The CDR3 nucleotides read TGTGCCAGCAGTCTATGGGGGGAAGGTCGTAACATTCAGTACTTC.

The gene calls are TRBV18 and TRBJ1-2; D perhaps matches TRBD1 (5 bases). Trimming pared 0 bases from V and 1 base from J, leaving 15 bases between. The CDR3 has 17 residues. The V gene's germline CDR1 is KGHSH and CDR2 LQKENI. The CDR3 DNA follows: TGTGCCAGCTCACCACCTGGTACCGGGACGGATAACTATGGCTACACCTTC. This gives the protein CASSPPGTGTDNYGYTF.

This clonotype has a handful of counts. The chain's CDR3 is CASSPRTGEGGYTF. The DNA of the CDR3 is TGTGCCAGCTCACCACGTACAGGGGAAGGTGGCTACACCTTC. This rearrangement joins TRBV18 to TRBJ1-2; TRBD1 matches at 7 bases. This CDR3 is 14 amino acids long. Losses at the gene ends were 1 base for V and 7 bases for J; bases not matched to a gene: 6. From germline, CDR1 is KGHSH and CDR2 LQKENI.

This clonotype was observed a few times. This chain joins TRBV5-1 and TRBJ2-5; 8 bases fit TRBD2. V dropped 1 base and J dropped 4; count of bases not matched to a gene: 9. Germline V CDR1 and CDR2: SGHRS, YFSETQ. The CDR3 has 16 amino acids. CDR3: CASSLLAGRAIETQYF. DNA of the CDR3: TGCGCCAGCAGCTTGCTCGCCGGGAGGGCTATAGAGACCCAGTACTTC.

This clonotype was detected only a few times. The V and J genes are TRBV27 and TRBJ2-7; TRBD1 matches 8 bases. CDR3 size: 14 residues. Losses at the gene ends were 4 bases for V and 0 bases for J; bases not matched to a gene: 2. The V gene's germline CDR1 is MNHEY and CDR2 SMNVEV (reference sequence). CDR3 region: CASSYRGASYEQYF. In DNA form, the CDR3 reads TGTGCCAGCAGTTACAGGGGGGCCTCCTACGAGCAGTACTTC.

V usage is TRBV7-2 and J usage is TRBJ2-5, with D possibly being TRBD1 or TRBD2 (5 bases each). In germline, CDR1 is SGHTA, CDR2 FQGNSA. V shed 2 bases and J shed 0 bases, with 13 bases lying between them. This CDR3 comprises 16 residues. CDR3 sequence reads: CASSLLQGPYQETQYF. CDR3 bases: TGTGCCAGCAGCTTACTTCAGGGACCGTACCAAGAGACCCAGTACTTC.

As concerns this clonotype: The junction departs from germline at one end; a sequencing error may be responsible. The chain has TRBV4-3 and TRBJ1-1, with 11 bases that match TRBD1. Germline values: CDR1 LGHNA, CDR2 YSLEER. The CDR3 covers 15 residues. This CDR3 is CASSRMDRGRTDAFF. DNA for the CDR3: TGCGCCAGCAGCCGGATGGACAGGGGGCGAACTGACGCTTTCTTT.

The J gene is TRBJ2-5, the V gene TRBV29-1, with 9 positions matching TRBD1. Germline assignment: CDR1 SQVTM and CDR2 ANQGSEA. V shed 8 bases, J shed 5 bases, and the junction held 9 bases outside the gene matches. The CDR3 has 13 residues. CDR3 residues: CSCFGTGIETQYF. The CDR3 nucleotides read TGCAGCTGCTTCGGGACAGGGATCGAGACCCAGTACTTC.

This sequence joins TRBV29-1 and TRBJ2-1; 8 nucleotides line up with TRBD2. Germline V lookup: CDR1 SQVTM, CDR2 ANQGSEA. The V and J ends lost 5 bases and 6 bases, in that order; junction bases with no gene match: 9. The CDR3 has 14 amino acids. CDR3 DNA: TGCAGCGTTAGCAGAGCGGGAGTTCTCAATGAGCAGTTCTTC. Its translation is CSVSRAGVLNEQFF.

This clonotype was detected only a few times. The gene calls are TRBV5-4 and TRBJ2-6; D gene ambiguous. The CDR3 length is 17 residues. Trimming left V 2 bases short and J 0 bases short, with 12 bases between. CDR1 is SGHNT and CDR2 is YYREEE in the germline V gene (reference sequence). The CDR3: CASSLIEGSSGANVLTF. CDR3 sequence (DNA): TGTGCCAGCAGCTTAATAGAAGGGTCCTCTGGGGCCAACGTCCTGACTTTC.

This clonotype was picked up a small number of times. The V gene is TRBV5-1, the J gene TRBJ1-1, with D possibly TRBD1 on 6 matching bases. Germline V gene lookup returns CDR1 SGHRS and CDR2 YFSETQ. The CDR3 has 15 residues. V lost 4 bases, J lost 1 base, and 14 bases lay in between. The CDR3 here is CASSTQTGPNTEAFF. The CDR3 DNA reads TGCGCCAGCAGCACCCAGACAGGACCGAACACTGAAGCTTTCTTT. The entire variable domain, with the rest obtained from reference TRBV5-1 and TRBJ1-1, is as follows: KAGVTQTPRYLIKTRGQQVTLSCSPISGHRSVSWYQQTPGQGLQFLFEYFSETQRNKGNFPGRFSGRQFSNSRSEMNVSTLELGDSALYLCASSTQTGPNTEAFFGQGTRLTVV.

This clonotype was recorded a few times. V gene TRBV20-1 combines with J gene TRBJ2-1, with a tentative D call TRBD1 (5 bases). Germline V CDR1 and CDR2: DFQATT, SNEGSKA (reference sequence). V was clipped by 0 bases and J by 5 bases, with 11 bases between them. The CDR3 is 14 amino acids. The CDR3 DNA reads as TGCAGTGCTAGAGATCTCAACAGGAACAATGAGCAGTTCTTC. It encodes CSARDLNRNNEQFF.

J is TRBJ2-3 and V is TRBV6-4, with unresolved D. The CDR3 is made up of 13 amino acids. The germline V gene encodes CDR1 MRHNA and CDR2 SNTAGT. Between the trimmed V and J ends, which lost 4 bases and 6 bases, there was a span of 11 bases. CDR3 nucleotide sequence: TGTGCCAGCAGTGTGGCAATAGGGGATACGCAGTATTTT. Translating it yields CASSVAIGDTQYF.

The V call is TRBV6-5, the J call TRBJ1-6; D is ambiguous. Germline CDR1 is MNHEY and CDR2 is SVGAGI. V gave up 5 bases and J gave up 7 bases, with 12 bases separating them. This CDR3 has 14 residues. This chain's CDR3 is CASSPWTENSPLHF. The DNA for the CDR3 is TGTGCCAGCAGTCCTTGGACGGAGAATTCACCCCTCCACTTT.

The chain joins TRBV4-3 to TRBJ1-1, with TRBD1 as a possible D gene (5 bases). CDR3 size: 14 residues. The V and J ends lost 3 bases and 0 bases respectively, with 8 bases between them. Germline V gene data show CDR1 as LGHNA and CDR2 as YSLEER. CDR3 DNA: TGCGCCAGCAGCCACCGACAGTTGAACACTGAAGCTTTCTTT. Its translation: CASSHRQLNTEAFF.

The rearrangement uses TRBV14 and TRBJ2-5; perhaps TRBD1 as D (6 bases). The CDR3 extends over 14 amino acids. Germline CDR1 reads SGHDN; CDR2 reads FVKESK. The V gene lost 6 bases and the J gene lost 7 bases, with 18 bases spanning the gap. This CDR3 reads CASSLKGDAGTQYF. Written as DNA, the CDR3 is TGTGCCAGCAGTCTCAAGGGGGACGCGGGGACCCAGTACTTC.